The 22 T cell receptor beta chains reported below all come from one sample, sequenced in a study of blood T cell repertoires in COVID-19. TCRdb's copy holds only in-frame clones and misses some; the assay was immunoSEQ multiplex PCR. The profile shows about 250,000 clones, 85% to 95% of them singletons. Sample: peripheral blood. The origin of the receptors is a man in his thirties or forties with COVID-19, enrolled during active disease.

V and J are TRBV10-3 and TRBJ2-3, with D unresolved. Trimming cost V 2 bases and J 1 base, with 13 bases left between them. The germline CDR1 and CDR2 sequences are ENHRY and SYGVKD. This CDR3 has 16 amino acids. This CDR3 reads CAISEDSAQRTDTQYF. In nucleotides, the CDR3 is TGTGCCATCAGTGAGGACTCGGCTCAGCGCACAGATACGCAGTATTTT.

The V gene is TRBV30, the J gene TRBJ1-6; no firm D call. The CDR3 is 13 residues long. CDR1 is GTSNPN and CDR2 is SVGIG in the germline V gene (reference sequence). Trimming left V 2 bases short and J 7 bases short, with 9 bases between. This chain's CDR3 is CAWSWAENSPLHF. The CDR3 DNA follows: TGTGCCTGGAGTTGGGCAGAAAATTCACCCCTCCACTTT.

The chain is built from TRBV3-1 (or the pseudogene TRBV3-2) and TRBJ1-4; no reliable D call. V dropped 0 bases and J dropped 7 bases, with 18 bases sitting between them. Per germline, CDR1 LGHDT and CDR2 YNNKEL (reference sequence). The CDR3 is 17 residues long. CDR3 in DNA: TGTGCCAGCAGCCAAGATTTAATTCGGTCACGTGCTGAAAAACTGTTTTTT. Translated: CASSQDLIRSRAEKLFF.

J is TRBJ1-2 and V is TRBV15; D unclear. V was cut by 2 bases and J by 7 bases, with 11 bases left in between. This CDR3 is 13 amino acids long. The germline gives CDR1 LNHNV, CDR2 YYDKDF (reference sequence). The chain's CDR3 is CATSRPGDAGYTF. CDR3 nucleotides: TGTGCCACCAGCAGACCGGGAGATGCTGGCTACACCTTC.

The V call is TRBV6-5, the J call TRBJ1-1; D is unresolved. The CDR3 spans 16 residues. CDR1 is MNHEY and CDR2 is SVGAGI in the germline V gene. V shed 0 bases and J shed 1 base, with 12 bases lying between them. CDR3 loop: CASSYSWTEANTEAFF. DNA for the CDR3: TGTGCCAGCAGTTACTCGTGGACGGAGGCGAACACTGAAGCTTTCTTT.

The chain recombines TRBV27 with TRBJ2-1; a possible D gene is TRBD2 (6 bases). The CDR3 covers 14 residues. Germline V gene data show CDR1 as MNHEY and CDR2 as SMNVEV (reference sequence). Trimming pared 3 bases from V and 8 bases from J, leaving 14 bases between. The CDR3 protein is CASSFIRREDEQFF. The CDR3 region has the DNA TGTGCCAGCAGTTTCATTAGGAGGGAAGATGAGCAGTTCTTC.

The rearrangement links TRBV4-1 to TRBJ2-1, with 10 bases lining up with TRBD2. The CDR3 has 20 residues. The V and J ends lost 3 bases and 4 bases, in that order; junction bases with no gene match: 18. The germline gives CDR1 MGHRA, CDR2 YSYEKL. As DNA, the CDR3 is TGCGCCAGCAGCCAGGGAGGGAGCGGCCTAGCGGGGGCCATATACAATGAGCAGTTCTTC. It yields the protein CASSQGGSGLAGAIYNEQFF.

The CDR3 DNA reads as TGTGCCACCAGCAGAGGATCCGGGACAGTCGTGCCAGATACGCAGTATTTT. It yields the protein CATSRGSGTVVPDTQYF. The V gene is TRBV15, the J gene TRBJ2-3; TRBD1 matches 7 bases. This CDR3 has 17 amino acids. Germline loops: CDR1 LNHNV, CDR2 YYDKDF (reference sequence). Trimming removed 1 base from V and 4 bases from J; junction bases left unmatched: 11.

The chain employs TRBV5-1 and TRBJ2-3; 7 bases match TRBD1. V was pared by 4 bases and J by 1 base, with 3 bases of the junction left unmatched. The germline CDR1 and CDR2 sequences are SGHRS and YFSETQ. This CDR3 is built from 14 residues. CDR3 protein: CASSGQARTDTQYF. CDR3 DNA sequence: TGCGCCAGCAGCGGACAGGCTCGCACAGATACGCAGTATTTT.

The chain couples TRBV4-1 to TRBJ1-5; D not certain. The CDR3 runs to 15 residues. The V gene's germline CDR1 is MGHRA and CDR2 YSYEKL. V shed 0 bases and J shed 4 bases, with 10 bases lying between them. The CDR3 coding sequence is TGCGCCAGCAGCCAAGATCGTTTCGGGAATCAGCCCCAGCATTTT. It is translated as CASSQDRFGNQPQHF.

V is TRBV5-1 and J is TRBJ2-2; no reliable D call. Trimming pared 2 bases from V and 3 bases from J, leaving 17 bases between. Germline values: CDR1 SGHRS, CDR2 YFSETQ. The CDR3 sequence is 17 residues long. CDR3 DNA sequence: TGCGCCAGCAGCTTCCGGTCGTTAAACTCGGACACCGGGGAGCTGTTTTTT. This translates into CASSFRSLNSDTGELFF.

This sequence joins TRBV6-6 and TRBJ2-7; TRBD1 matches 10 bases. The CDR3 spans 13 residues. Per germline, CDR1 MNHNY and CDR2 SVGAGI (reference sequence). The V segment lost 2 bases and the J segment 7 bases; nucleotides outside the gene matches: 2. This chain's CDR3 is CASSYQDRGEQYF. CDR3 bases: TGTGCCAGCAGTTACCAGGACAGGGGGGAGCAGTACTTC.

The V gene is TRBV27, the J gene TRBJ2-1; D not certain. The V gene's germline CDR1 is MNHEY and CDR2 SMNVEV (reference sequence). The length of the CDR3 is 11 residues. Trimming took off 6 bases at V and 12 bases at J, with 12 bases between the two ends. CDR3 sequence (DNA): TGTGCCAGCAGCTCATCTGGTAGGCAGTTCTTC. Its protein is CASSSSGRQFF.

CDR3 sequence (DNA): TGTGCCAGCAGTTACGTGGTGGGGGCTAACACTGAAGCTTTCTTT. Translated: CASSYVVGANTEAFF. The V and J genes are TRBV6-5 and TRBJ1-1, with TRBD1 as a possible D gene (6 bases). CDR1 is MNHEY and CDR2 is SVGAGI in the germline V gene. This CDR3 comprises 15 residues. The V end lost 2 bases, the J end lost 2 bases, and 12 bases lay between the germline ends.

This sequence joins TRBV7-6 and TRBJ1-2; TRBD1 might be the D (6 bases). The CDR3 is 14 residues long. V dropped 4 bases and J dropped 8 bases, with 17 bases sitting between them. The germline V gene has CDR1 SGHVS and CDR2 FNYEAQ. CDR3 sequence (DNA): TGTGCCAGCAGCTCCCCAGGGGCCCTGGGGGGCTACACCTTC. Translating gives CASSSPGALGGYTF.

This rearrangement joins TRBV6-5 to TRBJ2-5, with 8 nucleotides matching TRBD2. V gave up 8 bases and J gave up 5 bases; unmatched junction bases: 4. This CDR3 region has 12 residues. Germline V gene data show CDR1 as MNHEY and CDR2 as SVGAGI. CDR3 sequence: CASHREGETQYF. CDR3 bases: TGTGCCAGCCACCGGGAGGGGGAGACCCAGTACTTC.

The J gene is TRBJ2-3, the V gene TRBV5-1; the D is unclear. Germline values: CDR1 SGHRS, CDR2 YFSETQ. Trimming removed 0 bases from V and 0 bases from J, with 11 bases in between. The CDR3 is made up of 16 amino acids. For the CDR3, the DNA is TGCGCCAGCAGCTTGGGTGGAGCATCTAGCACAGATACGCAGTATTTT. Protein product: CASSLGGASSTDTQYF. Using reference TRBV5-1 and TRBJ2-3 for the parts outside the CDR3, the full variable domain is KAGVTQTPRYLIKTRGQQVTLSCSPISGHRSVSWYQQTPGQGLQFLFEYFSETQRNKGNFPGRFSGRQFSNSRSEMNVSTLELGDSALYLCASSLGGASSTDTQYFGPGTRLTVL.

The chain employs TRBV19 and TRBJ1-2, with 11 bases lining up with TRBD1. The CDR3 consists of 17 residues. Germline loops: CDR1 LNHDA, CDR2 SQIVND (reference sequence). V lost 5 bases, J lost 5 bases, and 13 bases stayed unmatched. The CDR3 sequence is CASSLPYSGQGAYGYTF. The CDR3 nucleotides read TGTGCCAGTAGTCTCCCCTATTCCGGACAGGGGGCTTATGGCTACACCTTC.

For this clone: This sample also contains other DNA sequences that code for the same CDR3. CDR3 amino acids: CASSLGQGSYNEQFF. The DNA of the CDR3 is TGTGCCAGCAGCTTAGGCCAGGGCTCCTACAATGAGCAGTTCTTC. The chain has TRBV7-9 and TRBJ2-1, with a possible D match to TRBD1 (5 bases). V was clipped by 1 base and J by 0 bases, with 7 bases between them. The CDR3 sequence is 15 residues long. Germline V gives CDR1 SEHNR, CDR2 FQNEAQ (reference sequence).

The rearrangement uses TRBV6-5 and TRBJ2-7; 10 bases are a match to TRBD2. The ends lost 4 bases at V and 4 bases at J; junction bases unmatched: 7. The CDR3 sequence is 15 residues long. Germline V lookup: CDR1 MNHEY, CDR2 SVGAGI. CDR3 nucleotides: TGTGCCAGCAGTTTCACTAGCGGGGCCCGTTACGAGCAGTACTTC. It specifies CASSFTSGARYEQYF.

This chain joins TRBV10-2 and TRBJ1-2; D not resolved. The ends were cut back, 4 bases at V and 4 bases at J, with 19 bases in the middle. The CDR3 runs 16 residues. Germline lookup yields CDR1 WSHSY and CDR2 SAAADI. In nucleotides, the CDR3 is TGCGCCAGCAGTGGGGTTCCATTCGGGGAAAGCTATGGCTACACCTTC. Translated, it gives CASSGVPFGESYGYTF.

The genes are TRBV4-1 and TRBJ1-3, with D perhaps matching TRBD1 (5 bases). This CDR3 spans 16 amino acids. Germline CDR1 reads MGHRA; CDR2 reads YSYEKL. V gave up 0 bases and J gave up 3 bases, with 12 bases separating them. CDR3 loop: CASSQDGTYDGNTIYF. CDR3 coding DNA: TGCGCCAGCAGCCAAGATGGGACTTACGATGGAAACACCATATATTTT.